This record covers a single TCR beta chain. What it recognizes is unknown. The data stem from a study of naive CD8 T cells in extremely preterm neonates. Whole-study findings and limits: iChao1 richness was lowest in preterm neonates, significantly versus all ages. Relative to older groups, preterm infants had shorter, less trimmed CDR3s with fewer N additions. Shared CDR3 nucleotide sequences: preterm around 3%, term approximately 0.4%, children roughly 0.03%, adults 0.01%.

Without labor or membrane rupture, elective cesareans at roughly 37-41 weeks supplied term cord blood. Sorting kept Annexin V-negative CD3+CD8+CD45RA+CCR7+ naive T cells. V shed 5 bases, J shed 7 bases, and the junction held 6 bases outside the gene matches. CDR3 length equals 15 residues. CDR1 is MDHEN, CDR2 SYDVKM, per germline. TCRdb's copy holds only in-frame clones and misses some; the assay was immunoSEQ multiplex PCR. Of 6,000 to 6,500 clones in the sample, roughly 98% are singletons; the top ten hold roughly 0.4%. The sample was naive CD8+ T cells from cord blood. The sequence was obtained from a newborn in good health. The rearrangement uses TRBV28 and TRBJ2-1; 12 nucleotides agree with TRBD2. CDR3 protein: CASSPTSGSWNEQFF. The CDR3 nucleotides read TGTGCCAGCAGTCCGACTAGCGGGAGTTGGAATGAGCAGTTCTTC.